This T cell receptor (beta chain) stems from a study of T cells in Graves' hyperthyroidism and ophthalmopathy (dated by TCRdb to about 2019). At the level of the whole study: Peripheral blood samples were taken at initial diagnosis, before any treatment was given. The approximately 100 discovery patients were divided at random into training and test sets in a 7:3 ratio. The paper reports TCR Vbeta CDR3 sequencing of some 140 peripheral blood samples: 43 ophthalmopathy, fewer than 80 hyperthyroidism and approximately 17 progressor patients. To identify TCR V-J signatures that set the groups apart, the researchers used a discovery cohort of 95 to 100 patients, made up of 40 to 45 with Graves' ophthalmopathy and 57 with stable Graves' hyperthyroidism. An independent validation cohort of under 20 hyperthyroidism patients and 17 patients who later progressed to ophthalmopathy tested prospective prediction of ophthalmopathy. Thyroid tissue and blood T-cell repertoires from six or seven Graves' hyperthyroidism patients were also compared in the study. Once sampling was done, hyperthyroidism patients were given methimazole at a starting dose of 30 mg daily, whereas ophthalmopathy patients were given high-dose intravenous methylprednisolone.

TCR beta CDR3 regions were amplified from RNA transcripts. The first round of RT-PCR for the TCR CDR3 was performed with the HTBI primer set and the Qiagen OneStep RT-PCR kit. Libraries were constructed in a second round of multiplex PCR, after which size selection and purification were carried out. The libraries were sequenced on an Illumina HiSeq2000 using paired-end 100 bp reads. The study's own analysis went as follows. SOAPnuke was used to process the raw data, removing reads that contained adapters or uncalled bases, had a mean Phred below 15, or lacked an exact match to the constant primer or identifier. High-quality paired reads were merged using COPE v1.2.5, and each unique nucleotide sequence was defined as a clonotype. Clonotypes were aligned to IMGT TRBV, TRBD and TRBJ reference segments using MiTCR v1.1. The analysis was restricted to V-J combinations with a frequency above 0.0001, which together covered about 99% of the repertoires. The TCS score was defined as F50 (clonal expansion) divided by E x V (chaos), with BLOSUM62-based TCRdist calculated between CDR3 peptides within each V-J. Welch's t-statistics and random forest reduced several hundred V-J features to under 15, which were used in a naive Bayes classifier (R e1071). The public reads were reprocessed in TCRdb via fastp at Q25 and MiXCR, keeping in-frame beta chains. Rows with one shared CDR3 protein collapse into an entry with the most common genes and DNA. The V and J calls here are based on TCRdb, not the publication. Across this sample there are hundreds of thousands of distinct CDR3 sequences, with approximately 16% seen only once. Of the sample, about 30% is held by the ten largest clones.

In the ophthalmopathy patients, disease was moderately to severely active, with a Clinical Activity Score of 3 or more, a NOSPECS grade of 4 or more, and a duration of less than 3 months. Any patient with an uncontrolled infection, another autoimmune disease, pregnancy or lactation was excluded. Diagnoses were established on the basis of clinical symptoms, serum thyroxine and TRAb, thyroid ultrasound, and orbital computed tomography. PBMCs were separated from approximately 9.9 ml of fresh peripheral blood using Ficoll-Paque density gradient centrifugation. Trizol reagent was used to extract total RNA, and RNA quality was then checked on an Agilent 2100 Bioanalyzer. Results the study describes overall, beyond this receptor: Sample size was not statistically predetermined, and investigators were not blinded to group allocation. Most expanded thyroid clonotypes (frequency above 0.001) were also detected in blood, a finding suggesting that blood repertoires may reflect thyroid immune responses. Ophthalmopathy was separated from stable hyperthyroidism by a 13 V-J signature model, with around 90% sensitivity and approximately 81% specificity obtained in cross-validation and 80%/75% obtained in testing. In validation, the model predicted progression to ophthalmopathy with roughly 70% sensitivity and roughly 72% specificity, a median of approximately 6.7 months before onset.

This clonotype was detected ten times or more. No cognate antigen has been identified for it. No base quality information exists; no much larger clone differs at one position. Sequenced material: blood. This TCR was sampled from a woman aged 18-29 years with Graves' ophthalmopathy.

CDR3 reads: CASSEREGTQYNEQFF. The nucleotides are TGTGCCAGCAGTGAAAGGGAGGGGACACAATACAATGAGCAGTTCTTC. The rearranged chain carries TRBV25-1 and TRBJ2-1; TRBD2 is perhaps the D gene, given 7 matching bases. Deletion took 2 bases off V and 4 bases off J, with a span of 15 bases between the germline ends. Including cysteine and phenylalanine, the CDR3 has 16 amino acids. The read is trimmed to its CDR3 DNA, 48 bases read in frame from base 1. In the germline V gene, CDR1 corresponds to MGHDK and CDR2 to SYGVNS.